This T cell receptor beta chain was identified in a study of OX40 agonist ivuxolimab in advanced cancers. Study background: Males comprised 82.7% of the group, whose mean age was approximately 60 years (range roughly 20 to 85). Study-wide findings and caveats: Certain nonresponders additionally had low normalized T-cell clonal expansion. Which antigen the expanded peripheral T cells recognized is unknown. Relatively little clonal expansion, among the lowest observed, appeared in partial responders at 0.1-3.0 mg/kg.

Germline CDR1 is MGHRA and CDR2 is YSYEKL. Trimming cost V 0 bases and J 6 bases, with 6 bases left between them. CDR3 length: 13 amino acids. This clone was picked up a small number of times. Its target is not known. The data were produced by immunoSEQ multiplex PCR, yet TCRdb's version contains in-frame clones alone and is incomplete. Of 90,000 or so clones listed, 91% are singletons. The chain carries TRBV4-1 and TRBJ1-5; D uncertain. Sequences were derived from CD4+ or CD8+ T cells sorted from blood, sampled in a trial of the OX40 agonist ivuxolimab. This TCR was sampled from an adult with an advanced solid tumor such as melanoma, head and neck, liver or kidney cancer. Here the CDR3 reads CASSQDNAQPQHF. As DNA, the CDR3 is TGCGCCAGCAGCCAAGACAACGCTCAGCCCCAGCATTTT.